These 20 T cell receptor beta chains share one sample of origin, sequenced in a study of blood T cell repertoires in COVID-19 (dated by TCRdb to about 2020). Library creation used the immunoSEQ multiplex PCR assay. Sourced from immuneACCESS, this table was stored by TCRdb with only in-frame sequences that have V and J called. A share of the clones is absent; for the studies checked, an unresolved V gene accounts for under half, and the remainder has no known explanation. In all, the sample holds roughly 200,000 clones, and around nine tenths of those were seen once. The top ten clones comprise about 4% of the sample. The specimen was PBMCs or T cells enriched from blood (not recorded which). The receptors originated from a woman aged 30 to 39 who had been exposed to COVID-19.

The table lists this clone with a count of one. The chain uses TRBV10-1 and TRBJ2-3; a possible D gene is TRBD2 (6 bases). With 0 bases removed from V and 0 bases from J, the gap between germline ends came to 10 bases. CDR3 length: 16 residues. Germline V CDR1 and CDR2: WNHNN, SYGVQD (reference sequence). CDR3 in DNA: TGCGCCAGCAGTGAGTCCGGGGGATCTAGCACAGATACGCAGTATTTT. It yields the protein CASSESGGSSTDTQYF.

The chain uses TRBV2 and TRBJ1-1; D not certain. This CDR3 spans 14 amino acids. CDR1 is SNHLY and CDR2 is FYNNEI in the germline V gene. The V end lost 0 bases, the J end lost 1 base, and 6 bases lay between the germline ends. Here the CDR3 DNA reads TGTGCCAGCAGTGAAGCGCTACCGAACACTGAAGCTTTCTTT. Translating gives CASSEALPNTEAFF.

In its sample, this clone was seen a few times. CDR3 DNA sequence: TGTGCCAGCAGGGGACAGGGTTTTTCCGGGGAGCTGTTTTTT. Translation gives CASRGQGFSGELFF. This chain links TRBV27 with TRBJ2-2, with 9 bases lining up with TRBD1. The CDR3 is 14 amino acids. J gave up 6 bases and V 6 bases, and 5 bases lay outside the gene matches. Per the germline V gene, CDR1 is MNHEY and CDR2 is SMNVEV (reference sequence).

The chain is built from TRBV2 and TRBJ1-5; 7 bases fit TRBD1. Germline V gene data show CDR1 as SNHLY and CDR2 as FYNNEI. Losses at the gene ends were 8 bases for V and 2 bases for J; bases not matched to a gene: 9. This CDR3 is 15 amino acids long. CDR3 in amino acids: CASQQGPGGNQPQHF. The CDR3 DNA reads TGTGCCAGCCAACAGGGGCCGGGTGGCAATCAGCCCCAGCATTTT.

This chain uses TRBV29-1 with TRBJ2-2; unclear D gene. The CDR3 is 12 amino acids. Germline V CDR1 and CDR2: SQVTM, ANQGSEA. Trimming pared 4 bases from V and 5 bases from J, leaving 8 bases between. CDR3 residues: CSVGRRTGELFF. The CDR3 DNA is TGCAGCGTTGGTCGGAGAACCGGGGAGCTGTTTTTT.

J is TRBJ2-5 and V is TRBV7-3; perhaps TRBD1 as D (6 bases). Between the trimmed V and J ends, which lost 5 bases and 4 bases, there was a span of 11 bases. Germline V gene data show CDR1 as SGHTA and CDR2 as FQGTGA. The CDR3 covers 13 residues. For the CDR3, the DNA is TGTGCCAGCAGCCAAGGGACATCAGAGACCCAGTACTTC. Translation gives CASSQGTSETQYF.

The CDR3 reads CASSPGTGRRAFF. The CDR3 DNA follows: TGTGCCAGCTCACCGGGGACAGGCAGAAGGGCTTTCTTT. The chain uses TRBV18 and TRBJ1-1, with 8 bases fitting TRBD1. This CDR3 has 13 amino acids. Germline CDR1 reads KGHSH; CDR2 reads LQKENI. Trimming at V came to 3 bases and at J to 11 bases, leaving 8 bases not matched to a gene.

This chain links TRBV3-1 (or the pseudogene TRBV3-2) with TRBJ1-2; D is undetermined. This CDR3 comprises 12 residues. V was shortened by 4 bases and J by 4 bases, with 7 bases between the two germline ends. Germline loops: CDR1 LGHDT, CDR2 YNNKEL (reference sequence). The CDR3 sequence is CASSLGAYGYTF. CDR3 DNA sequence: TGTGCCAGCAGCCTGGGCGCCTATGGCTACACCTTC.

The J gene is TRBJ1-6, the V gene TRBV7-3; 7 bases line up with TRBD1. With V trimmed by 6 bases and J by 8 bases, 7 bases remained unmatched. Germline loops: CDR1 SGHTA, CDR2 FQGTGA. CDR3 length: 14 residues. CDR3 nucleotide sequence: TGTGCCAGCAGACGAGACAGGGTCGATTCACCCCTCCACTTT. As protein: CASRRDRVDSPLHF.

The chain has TRBV28 and TRBJ2-5; 9 bases agree with TRBD1. CDR3 length: 14 residues. V gave up 4 bases and J gave up 6 bases; unmatched junction bases: 6. Per the germline V gene, CDR1 is MDHEN and CDR2 is SYDVKM. For the CDR3, the DNA is TGTGCCAGCAGTTCACAGGGGGCGTTAAAGACCCAGTACTTC. Translating gives CASSSQGALKTQYF.

This clone has only one observation. The rearrangement uses TRBV5-1 and TRBJ1-3; 7 bases are a match to TRBD1. Trimming removed 4 bases from V and 3 bases from J; junction bases left unmatched: 4. This CDR3 is built from 14 residues. CDR1 and CDR2 from the germline V gene are SGHRS and YFSETQ. CDR3 sequence: CASSQGQNGNTIYF. For the CDR3, the DNA is TGCGCCAGCAGCCAGGGACAGAATGGAAACACCATATATTTT. Drawing the rest from reference TRBV5-1 and TRBJ1-3, the complete variable domain is KAGVTQTPRYLIKTRGQQVTLSCSPISGHRSVSWYQQTPGQGLQFLFEYFSETQRNKGNFPGRFSGRQFSNSRSEMNVSTLELGDSALYLCASSQGQNGNTIYFGEGSWLTVV.

The CDR3 bases are TGTGCCACCAGCGAACAGGACTATGGCTACACCTTC. It yields the protein CATSEQDYGYTF. This chain connects TRBV15 to TRBJ1-2; D might be TRBD1 (5 bases). Trimming cost V 5 bases and J 3 bases, with 7 bases left between them. This CDR3 comprises 12 residues. Germline assignment: CDR1 LNHNV and CDR2 YYDKDF (reference sequence).

The chain couples TRBV29-1 to TRBJ2-7, with TRBD1 as a possible D gene (5 bases). Germline CDR1 is SQVTM and CDR2 is ANQGSEA. The CDR3 is 12 residues long. V lost 3 bases to trimming and J lost 3 bases, with 9 bases between them. CDR3 amino acids: CSVEGQFYEQYF. CDR3 nucleotide sequence: TGCAGCGTTGAGGGGCAGTTCTACGAGCAGTACTTC.

This sequence joins TRBV7-8 and TRBJ1-1; D is perhaps TRBD1 (5 bases). The CDR3 runs 12 residues. Germline V lookup: CDR1 SGHVS, CDR2 FQNEAQ. V lost 5 bases and J 7 bases, leaving 11 bases between the germline ends. The CDR3 here is CASSPGHNEAFF. The DNA of the CDR3 is TGTGCCAGCAGCCCAGGACACAATGAAGCTTTCTTT.

This clone was seen only a few times. The rearrangement joins TRBV27 to TRBJ1-2, with 8 nucleotides matching TRBD1. CDR1 is MNHEY and CDR2 is SMNVEV in the germline V gene (reference sequence). The CDR3 is 13 residues long. J lost 4 bases, V lost 6 bases, and 4 bases had no gene match. CDR3 in amino acids: CASSRTGTYGYTF. The CDR3 nucleotides are TGTGCCAGCAGCCGGACAGGGACCTATGGCTACACCTTC.

This CDR3 is CASSPSRDRSGNTIYF. The DNA for the CDR3 is TGTGCCAGCAGTCCGTCCCGGGACAGATCTGGAAACACCATATATTTT. The chain carries TRBV28 and TRBJ1-3; 7 bases are a match to TRBD1. The J segment lost 1 base and the V segment lost 5 bases, leaving 8 bases of the junction unmatched. From germline, CDR1 is MDHEN and CDR2 SYDVKM. The length of the CDR3 is 16 residues.

This clone was recorded only once. V usage is TRBV24-1 and J usage is TRBJ2-4, with D maybe TRBD2 (6 bases). V lost 5 bases and J lost 3, with 10 bases in between. The CDR3 length is 14 residues. The germline V gene has CDR1 KGHDR and CDR2 SFDVKD. The CDR3: CATSGGENKNIQYF. The CDR3 region has the DNA TGTGCCACCAGTGGGGGGGAAAACAAAAACATTCAGTACTTC.

The CDR3 loop reads CAWSRQGREKLFF. CDR3 nucleotide sequence: TGTGCCTGGAGTCGGCAGGGAAGGGAAAAACTGTTTTTT. The chain combines TRBV30 with TRBJ1-4; D is possibly TRBD1 (5 bases). Deletions cut 2 bases from V and 8 bases from J, with 12 bases between. Germline V gene data show CDR1 as GTSNPN and CDR2 as SVGIG (reference sequence). The CDR3 extends over 13 amino acids.

This clone came up once. CDR3 in amino acids: CASSLSGTGISYEQYF. The CDR3 DNA reads as TGTGCCAGCAGTTTATCGGGGACAGGGATTTCCTACGAGCAGTACTTC. The chain carries TRBV27 and TRBJ2-7; 9 nucleotides match TRBD1. The ends lost 0 bases at V and 1 base at J; junction bases unmatched: 4. Looked up from germline, CDR1 is MNHEY and CDR2 is SMNVEV (reference sequence). The CDR3 is 16 amino acids.

The V call is TRBV4-1, the J call TRBJ1-1; 7 bases fit TRBD1. The J segment lost 7 bases and the V segment lost 0 bases, leaving 2 bases of the junction unmatched. CDR1 is MGHRA and CDR2 is YSYEKL in the germline V gene. The CDR3 totals 13 residues. CDR3 in DNA: TGCGCCAGCAGCCAAGAGCCAGGGGGTGAAGCTTTCTTT. It encodes CASSQEPGGEAFF.